These 27 T cell receptor beta chains share one sample of origin, sequenced in a study of cytomegalovirus exposure and HLA in healthy donors. PCR employed 60 Vbeta and 13 Jbeta primers. Clones were read by immunoSEQ multiplex PCR, and TCRdb kept only the in-frame ones, dropping some. The table includes fewer than 200,000 clones, roughly nine tenths detected once. Sequences were obtained from PBMCs. These receptor sequences come from a girl under three years old in good health and CMV-seronegative.

In its sample, this clone was seen once. The genes are TRBV7-2 and TRBJ2-3; 7 nucleotides line up with TRBD1. Germline CDR1 SGHTA, CDR2 FQGNSA. The junction had 6 bases not matched to a gene; V was cut back by 5 bases and J by 4 bases. The CDR3 spans 14 residues. DNA for the CDR3: TGTGCCAGCAGCCCCGGGACAGTTTCAGATACGCAGTATTTT. It yields the protein CASSPGTVSDTQYF.

The chain links TRBV11-1 to TRBJ1-1; D is perhaps TRBD1 (6 bases). The CDR3 is 13 amino acids. Trimming removed 5 bases at V and 8 bases at J, with 15 bases between. Germline V lookup: CDR1 SGHAT, CDR2 FQDESV (reference sequence). The CDR3 nucleotides are TGTGCCAGCAGCACTCCGGGACACCCCGAAGCTTTCTTT. It specifies CASSTPGHPEAFF.

This clone was found once. The chain is built from TRBV30 and TRBJ1-6; 10 bases match TRBD1. CDR1 GTSNPN and CDR2 SVGIG come from the germline V gene (reference sequence). Trimming removed 3 bases from V and 9 bases from J; junction bases left unmatched: 8. The CDR3 covers 15 residues. The CDR3: CAWSWTGGTGSPLHF. CDR3 DNA: TGTGCCTGGAGCTGGACAGGGGGAACCGGTTCACCCCTCCACTTT.

The chain is built from TRBV4-1 and TRBJ1-2, with TRBD1 matching over 12 bases. The CDR3 runs 15 residues. V was pared by 4 bases and J by 3 bases, with 3 bases of the junction left unmatched. Germline values: CDR1 MGHRA, CDR2 YSYEKL. The CDR3 DNA is TGCGCCAGCAGCCGGGGACAGGGGGCCGACTATGGCTACACCTTC. It codes for CASSRGQGADYGYTF.

The rearrangement uses TRBV5-1 and TRBJ1-1, with 7 bases matching TRBD1. This CDR3 is 15 amino acids long. Germline V gene lookup returns CDR1 SGHRS and CDR2 YFSETQ. Trimming took 3 bases from V and 6 from J; bases not matched to a gene: 11. CDR3 sequence (DNA): TGCGCCAGCAGCTCGACAGGGATCGGTAGCGCTGAAGCTTTCTTT. It specifies CASSSTGIGSAEAFF.

In its sample, this clone was seen once. The chain has TRBV5-1 and TRBJ2-4; tentatively, D is TRBD1 (6 bases). The germline V and J ends were trimmed by 4 bases and 5 bases, with 16 bases remaining between them. Germline CDR1 is SGHRS and CDR2 is YFSETQ. The CDR3 contains 15 residues. CDR3 protein: CASSPTTGSENIQYF. CDR3 nucleotides: TGCGCCAGCAGCCCAACCACAGGGAGTGAAAACATTCAGTACTTC.

In nucleotides, the CDR3 is TGTGCCAGCAGTAAAGACAGGGGGCGCTCCCTCTATGGCTACACCTTC. Translating gives CASSKDRGRSLYGYTF. The chain has TRBV6-6 and TRBJ1-2; TRBD1 matches 10 bases. Germline CDR1 and CDR2: MNHNY and SVGAGI (reference sequence). The trim removed 5 bases at V and 4 bases at J, leaving 10 bases unmatched. The CDR3 has 16 amino acids.

CDR3: CASSVGRAGSYNEQFF. The CDR3 region has the DNA TGTGCCAGCAGCGTAGGCCGGGCGGGCTCCTACAATGAGCAGTTCTTC. The V call is TRBV9, the J call TRBJ2-1; possible D gene TRBD2, 5 bases. The CDR3 is 16 amino acids. Germline values: CDR1 SGDLS, CDR2 YYNGEE. V lost 0 bases, J lost 0 bases, and 10 bases lay in between.

The chain employs TRBV7-9 and TRBJ2-7; 14 positions match TRBD2. The CDR3 spans 16 residues. Germline V CDR1 and CDR2: SEHNR, FQNEAQ (reference sequence). J was trimmed by 3 bases and V by 3 bases; bases with no gene match: 4. The CDR3 sequence is CASSLGLAGVVYEQYF. The DNA of the CDR3 is TGTGCCAGCAGCTTGGGACTAGCGGGAGTTGTCTACGAGCAGTACTTC.

The chain combines TRBV5-1 with TRBJ2-7; D is possibly TRBD2 (7 bases). The germline V gene has CDR1 SGHRS and CDR2 YFSETQ. Trimming took off 4 bases at V and 3 bases at J, with 17 bases between the two ends. The CDR3 has 15 residues. The CDR3 DNA follows: TGCGCCAGCAGCGATACAGGGAGGGAGGTCTACGAGCAGTACTTC. Its protein is CASSDTGREVYEQYF.

On this clone itself: At one end, the junction sequence differs from germline, possibly due to a read error. The genes are TRBV7-9 and TRBJ1-5, with 9 bases lining up with TRBD1. Germline loops: CDR1 SEHNR, CDR2 FQNEAQ (reference sequence). This CDR3 has 15 residues. DNA for the CDR3: TGTTCCAGCAGCCGAGGGACAGGGTCTAATCAGCCCCAGCATTTT. Translated: CSSSRGTGSNQPQHF. The full variable domain, completed using reference TRBV7-9 and TRBJ1-5, is DTGVSQNPRHKITKRGQNVTFRCDPISEHNRLYWYRQTLGQGPEFLTYFQNEAQLEKSRLLSDRFSAERPKGSFSTLEIQRTEQGDSAMYLCSSSRGTGSNQPQHFGDGTRLSIL.

A single count supports this clone. J is TRBJ2-5 and V is TRBV11-3; 7 nucleotides agree with TRBD1. Germline trimming cut 3 bases from V and 7 bases from J; bases unmatched to any gene: 8. Germline CDR1 SGHNT, CDR2 YENEEA. The CDR3 is made up of 14 amino acids. In nucleotides, the CDR3 is TGTGCCAGCAGCTTTACAGGGGAGTCGGTGACCCAGTACTTC. It encodes CASSFTGESVTQYF.

The chain uses TRBV4-3 and TRBJ2-1, with 9 bases fitting TRBD2. Germline V CDR1 and CDR2: LGHNA, YSLEER. CDR3 size: 16 residues. Trimming cost V 5 bases and J 8 bases; bases outside gene matches: 13. CDR3 DNA: TGCGCCAGCAGCGGCCCTAGCGGGACGGCCCTCGATGAGCAGTTCTTC. It is translated as CASSGPSGTALDEQFF.

On this clone itself: A junction end diverges from the germline sequence, so it may reflect a read error. This chain joins TRBV7-7 and TRBJ1-3, with TRBD1 matching 7 bases. The CDR3 loop spans 16 amino acids. Germline V gives CDR1 SSHAT, CDR2 FNYEAQ (reference sequence). For the CDR3, the DNA is TGTGCTAGCAGCTTCACAGGGGATGAATCTGGAAACACCATATATTTT. Protein sequence: CASSFTGDESGNTIYF.

The V and J genes are TRBV5-1 and TRBJ2-2, with TRBD2 matching 16 bases. The length of the CDR3 is 17 residues. The trim removed 7 bases at V and 4 bases at J, leaving 7 bases unmatched. CDR1 and CDR2 from the germline V gene are SGHRS and YFSETQ. The CDR3 sequence is CASSPGLAGGPTGELFF. Written as DNA, the CDR3 is TGCGCCAGCTCGCCGGGACTAGCGGGAGGGCCCACCGGGGAGCTGTTTTTT.

This clone was observed a single time. The J gene is TRBJ2-7, the V gene TRBV6-1, with 14 bases matching TRBD2. Germline trimming cut 4 bases from V and 2 bases from J; bases unmatched to any gene: 4. The CDR3 has 16 residues. Germline assignment: CDR1 MNHNS and CDR2 SASEGT. CDR3 sequence: CASSGGGLAGAYEQYF. The CDR3 nucleotides read TGTGCCAGCAGTGGGGGGGGACTAGCGGGAGCCTACGAGCAGTACTTC.

This sequence joins TRBV27 and TRBJ1-6, with 7 bases identical to TRBD1. CDR3 length: 15 residues. J gave up 5 bases and V 2 bases, and 3 bases lay outside the gene matches. Germline CDR1 is MNHEY and CDR2 is SMNVEV (reference sequence). CDR3 bases: TGTGCCAGCAGTTTAGGTGGGACAGATAATTCACCCCTCCACTTT. Translation gives CASSLGGTDNSPLHF.

V is TRBV23-1 and J is TRBJ1-5; D is unresolved. TRBV23-1 is an ORF, and what it does is uncertain. Trimming took off 4 bases at V and 1 base at J, with 11 bases between the two ends. CDR3 length equals 15 residues. The CDR3 protein is CASSREGSSNQPQHF. CDR3 nucleotides: TGCGCCAGCAGTCGCGAGGGATCGAGCAATCAGCCCCAGCATTTT.

The CDR3 reads CAWSDRDAYEQYF. The CDR3 region has the DNA TGTGCCTGGAGTGACAGGGATGCCTACGAGCAGTACTTC. This chain links TRBV30 with TRBJ2-7; D is possibly TRBD1 (6 bases). The CDR3 has 13 residues. Trimming pared 1 base from V and 2 bases from J, leaving 9 bases between. The germline CDR1 and CDR2 sequences are GTSNPN and SVGIG (reference sequence).

The chain links TRBV1 to TRBJ2-1; the tabulated D call, TRBD2, remains unverified against the DNA. TRBV1 is labeled a pseudogene. The CDR3 runs 17 residues. CDR3 sequence (DNA): TGCACCAGCACCCCTTATAGCGGGAGGGATTTGTACAATGAGCAGTTCTTC. Translating it yields CTSTPYSGRDLYNEQFF.

The V and J genes are TRBV6-5 and TRBJ1-3, with TRBD1 matching 7 bases. This CDR3 region has 15 residues. J was trimmed by 4 bases and V by 6 bases; bases with no gene match: 9. Per the germline V gene, CDR1 is MNHEY and CDR2 is SVGAGI. In DNA, the CDR3 is TGTGCCAGCAGCCGACAGGGTTCGTTGGGAAACACCATATATTTT. Translation gives CASSRQGSLGNTIYF.

The chain uses TRBV27 and TRBJ2-3; 8 bases fit TRBD2. Germline assignment: CDR1 MNHEY and CDR2 SMNVEV (reference sequence). V gave up 8 bases and J gave up 5 bases; unmatched junction bases: 18. The CDR3 extends over 17 amino acids. CDR3 sequence (DNA): TGTGCCAGCTCAGCGGTCCGAGGACTAGCATCCCAAGATACGCAGTATTTT. Translated, it gives CASSAVRGLASQDTQYF.

The chain links TRBV5-1 to TRBJ2-7, with TRBD1 as a possible D gene (5 bases). With 0 bases removed from V and 6 bases from J, the gap between germline ends came to 10 bases. Germline V CDR1 and CDR2: SGHRS, YFSETQ. The CDR3 runs to 13 residues. Written as DNA, the CDR3 is TGCGCCAGCAGCTTGGACAGGTTCCGCGAGCAGTACTTC. Its translation is CASSLDRFREQYF.

This chain uses TRBV7-9 with TRBJ1-1; D gene uncertain. Trimming pared 3 bases from V and 2 bases from J, leaving 7 bases between. CDR1 is SEHNR, CDR2 FQNEAQ, per germline (reference sequence). This CDR3 has 13 residues. DNA of the CDR3: TGTGCCAGCAGCTTCGCAGATAACACTGAAGCTTTCTTT. Encoded protein: CASSFADNTEAFF. Looking up the rest from reference TRBV7-9 and TRBJ1-1 gives the full variable domain: DTGVSQNPRHKITKRGQNVTFRCDPISEHNRLYWYRQTLGQGPEFLTYFQNEAQLEKSRLLSDRFSAERPKGSFSTLEIQRTEQGDSAMYLCASSFADNTEAFFGQGTRLTVV.

V usage is TRBV4-1 and J usage is TRBJ2-5, with 10 bases matching TRBD2. The DNA matches TRBJ2-7 better at its end, which makes the J call doubtful. The CDR3 consists of 15 residues. Looked up from germline, CDR1 is MGHRA and CDR2 is YSYEKL. The CDR3 DNA reads TGCGCCAGCAGCCCAAGGACTAGCGGATTATACGAGCAGTACTTC. Translating gives CASSPRTSGLYEQYF.

In its sample, this clone was seen once. The rearrangement joins TRBV4-2 to TRBJ1-1; the D is unclear. V shed 0 bases and J shed 5 bases, with 13 bases lying between them. Germline lookup yields CDR1 LGHNA and CDR2 YNFKEQ. The CDR3 sequence is 15 residues long. The CDR3 spells CASSQDANRGTEAFF. The DNA of the CDR3 is TGTGCCAGCAGCCAAGATGCTAACAGAGGGACTGAAGCTTTCTTT.

The CDR3 here is CSVEAVSPEAFF. For the CDR3, the DNA is TGCAGCGTTGAGGCGGTCAGCCCTGAAGCTTTCTTT. The chain has TRBV29-1 and TRBJ1-1; D is uncertain. Germline V lookup: CDR1 SQVTM, CDR2 ANQGSEA. V was shortened by 3 bases and J by 6 bases, with 11 bases between the two germline ends. This CDR3 region has 12 residues.